The TCR beta chain described here comes from a study of graft-versus-host responses after intestinal transplantation. The overall study: The study gave all recipients anti-thymocyte globulin induction, then tacrolimus and steroids for two to three years.

The V gene's germline CDR1 is MDHEN and CDR2 SYDVKM. Trimming removed 3 bases at V and 1 base at J, with 10 bases between. The length of the CDR3 is 14 residues. Findings and caveats of the study: With peak circulating GvH clone levels came an association with early post-transplant HvG declines. Among recipient marrow samples, GvH clones were found; some appeared first in ileum or blood.

Only in-frame clones appear in the TCRdb table, and some are missing; sequencing was by immunoSEQ multiplex PCR. The table has about 120,000 clones, about 95% seen once. Of note for this clone: Its matching antigen is unknown.

This sample comprised unstimulated CD8+ T cells sorted from spleen or lymph node cells, obtained before intestinal transplant. The sequence came from a human donor who received an intestinal transplant. The chain recombines TRBV28 with TRBJ2-7; D is unclear. The CDR3 loop reads CASSLPGESYEQYF. In DNA form, the CDR3 reads TGTGCCAGCAGTTTGCCCGGAGAATCCTACGAGCAGTACTTC.